The 5 T cell receptor beta chains below come from one sample, sequenced in a study of T cell changes during pregnancy in multiple sclerosis. Generated by immunoSEQ multiplex PCR, the TCRdb table keeps only in-frame clones and is missing some. The sample holds around 50,000 clones, around 87% seen once. The sequenced material came from peripheral blood from another person, used as feeder cells. These receptors came from a human donor whose cells served as feeder cells for cultures in a pregnancy study.

The rearrangement uses TRBV5-1 and TRBJ2-2; 8 bases are a match to TRBD1. The CDR3 spans 16 residues. CDR1 and CDR2 (germline): SGHRS, YFSETQ. Trimming took 3 bases from V and 7 from J; bases not matched to a gene: 11. The CDR3 reads CASSSGQGRFFGELFF. The CDR3 bases are TGCGCCAGCAGCTCCGGACAGGGCCGTTTTTTCGGGGAGCTGTTTTTT.

The V gene is TRBV19, the J gene TRBJ2-7; D possibly matches TRBD1 or TRBD2 (5 bases each). The germline CDR1 and CDR2 sequences are LNHDA and SQIVND (reference sequence). This CDR3 region has 14 residues. V lost 3 bases and J lost 4, with 13 bases in between. The CDR3 nucleotides are TGTGCCAGTAGTATCTCAGGGAGCTATTACGAGCAGTACTTC. As protein: CASSISGSYYEQYF.

CDR3 in DNA: TGTGCCAGCAGTTTAAACCGTCCTGACAGCGGGGCTGAAGCTTTCTTT. Amino acids: CASSLNRPDSGAEAFF. The J gene is TRBJ1-1, the V gene TRBV28, with D perhaps TRBD1 (5 bases). V lost 2 bases to trimming and J lost 6 bases, with 19 bases between them. The CDR3 contains 16 residues. Germline CDR1 MDHEN, CDR2 SYDVKM.

This rearrangement joins TRBV5-1 to TRBJ1-6; TRBD1 aligns across 7 bases. Trimming took 3 bases from V and 9 from J; bases not matched to a gene: 9. Per the germline V gene, CDR1 is SGHRS and CDR2 is YFSETQ. The CDR3 spans 15 residues. The CDR3 nucleotides read TGCGCCAGCAGCTACACAGGGGTAATCGGTTCACCCCTCCACTTT. As protein: CASSYTGVIGSPLHF.

The genes are TRBV7-2 and TRBJ2-7; D gene unclear. This CDR3 comprises 12 residues. V was cut by 3 bases and J by 3 bases, with 6 bases left in between. From germline, CDR1 is SGHTA and CDR2 FQGNSA. In DNA form, the CDR3 reads TGTGCCAGCAGCTTGCAGCGCTACGAGCAGTACTTC. It codes for CASSLQRYEQYF. Using reference TRBV7-2 and TRBJ2-7 for the parts outside the CDR3, the full variable domain is GAGVSQSPSNKVTEKGKDVELRCDPISGHTALYWYRQSLGQGLEFLIYFQGNSAPDKSGLPSDRFSAERTGGSVSTLTIQRTQQEDSAVYLCASSLQRYEQYFGPGTRLTVT.